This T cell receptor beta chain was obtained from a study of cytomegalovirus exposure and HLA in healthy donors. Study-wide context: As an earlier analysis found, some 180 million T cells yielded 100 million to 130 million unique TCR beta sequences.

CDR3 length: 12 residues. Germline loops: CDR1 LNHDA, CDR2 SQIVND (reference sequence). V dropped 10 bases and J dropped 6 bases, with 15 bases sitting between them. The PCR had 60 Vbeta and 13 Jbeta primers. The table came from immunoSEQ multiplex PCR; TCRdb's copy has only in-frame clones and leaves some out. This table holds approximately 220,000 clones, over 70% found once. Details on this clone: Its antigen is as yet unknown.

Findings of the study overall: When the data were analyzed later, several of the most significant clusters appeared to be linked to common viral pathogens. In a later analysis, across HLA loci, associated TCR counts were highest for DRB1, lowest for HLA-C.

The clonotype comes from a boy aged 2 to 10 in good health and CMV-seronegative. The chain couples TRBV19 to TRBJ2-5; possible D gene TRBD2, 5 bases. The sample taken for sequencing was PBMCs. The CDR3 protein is CATAGEGKTQYF. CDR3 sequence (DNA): TGTGCCACCGCTGGAGAGGGAAAGACCCAGTACTTC.